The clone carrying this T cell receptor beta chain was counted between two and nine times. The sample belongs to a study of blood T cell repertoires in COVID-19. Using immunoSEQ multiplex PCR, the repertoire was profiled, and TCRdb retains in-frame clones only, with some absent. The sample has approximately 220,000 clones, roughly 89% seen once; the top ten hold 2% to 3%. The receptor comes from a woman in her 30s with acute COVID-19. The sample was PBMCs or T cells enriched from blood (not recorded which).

Written as DNA, the CDR3 is TGTGCCAGCAGTTACCCTGACAGGCCCAGCAATCAGCCCCAGCATTTT. Protein: CASSYPDRPSNQPQHF. The chain recombines TRBV6-2 or TRBV6-3 with TRBJ1-5; maybe TRBD1 (6 bases). Germline CDR1 MNHEY, CDR2 SVGEGT. The CDR3 consists of 16 residues. The germline V and J ends were trimmed by 2 bases and 1 base, with 12 bases remaining between them.